This is a list of T cell receptor beta chains from one sample in a study of blood T cells in healthy people across ages. TCRdb re-called the 5' RACE reads with MiXCR, one entry per CDR3 protein. Of about 1.8 million distinct CDR3 sequences detected, about 50% appear once; the ten largest clones hold 2% to 2.5%. The sequenced material came from blood. These receptors were obtained from a woman aged 40-49 years in good health. The CDR3 runs from the conserved cysteine through the conserved F or W. The D gene is left open where the match is weak. Clone size is given for some rows only: seen once, a few or many times, or a class if the clone is expanded.

CDR3aa | CDR3nt | abundance | j_gene | d_gene | v_gene
CSARDPSQRTDTQYF | TGCAGTGCTAGAGACCCATCCCAGCGGACAGATACGCAGTATTTT | - | TRBJ2-3 | - | TRBV20-1
CASSLGDCEAFF | TGCGCCAGCAGCTTGGGGGATTGTGAAGCTTTCTTT | - | TRBJ1-1 | - | TRBV5-1
CASSLERSTQETQYF | TGCGCCAGCAGCTTGGAACGTAGCACCCAAGAGACCCAGTACTTC | many | TRBJ2-5 | - | TRBV5-1
CASTAGVSYNEQFF | TGCGCCAGCACGGCGGGGGTCTCCTACAATGAGCAGTTCTTC | - | TRBJ2-1 | TRBD2 | TRBV4-3
CSVDGGGGDRTNCGYTF | TGCAGCGTTGATGGGGGCGGTGGGGACAGGACTAACTGTGGCTACACCTTC | - | TRBJ1-2 | TRBD1 | TRBV29-1
CAISAGQGNNEQFF | TGTGCCATCAGTGCAGGACAGGGGAACAATGAGCAGTTCTTC | - | TRBJ2-1 | TRBD1 | TRBV10-3
CASRGGGALKTQYF | TGTGCCAGCAGGGGCGGGGGGGCGTTGAAGACCCAGTACTTC | - | TRBJ2-5 | TRBD2 | TRBV27
CASSDDWTSGGQFF | TGTGCCAGCAGCGACGACTGGACTAGCGGGGGGCAGTTCTTC | once | TRBJ2-1 | TRBD2 | TRBV7-9
CASSQTGLDYGYTF | TGTGCCAGCAGCCAGACAGGGCTTGACTATGGCTACACCTTC | - | TRBJ1-2 | TRBD1 | TRBV7-9
CASSQGKTSGGETQYF | TGTGCCAGCAGCCAGGGGAAGACTAGCGGGGGAGAGACCCAGTACTTC | few | TRBJ2-5 | TRBD2 | TRBV14
CASSSRVSGNNEQFF | TGTGCCAGCAGTTCGCGTGTTAGCGGGAACAATGAGCAGTTCTTC | - | TRBJ2-1 | TRBD2 | TRBV12-3/TRBV12-4
CASSLWTSGGWRETQYF | TGTGCCAGCAGTTTATGGACTAGCGGGGGTTGGCGAGAGACCCAGTACTTC | - | TRBJ2-5 | TRBD2 | TRBV28
CASSSTGGLLTLHF | TGTGCCAGCAGTTCCACAGGGGGCTTGCTCACCCTCCACTTT | once | TRBJ1-6 | TRBD1 | TRBV28
CASSYLAGARPDTQYF | TGTGCCAGCAGTTACTTAGCGGGGGCACGGCCAGATACGCAGTATTTT | - | TRBJ2-3 | TRBD2 | TRBV6-5
CSARYGTASYEQYF | TGCAGTGCTAGATATGGGACAGCTTCTTACGAGCAGTATTTC | few | TRBJ2-7 | TRBD1 | TRBV20-1
CSVESDQETQYF | TGCAGCGTTGAATCTGACCAAGAGACCCAGTACTTC | many | TRBJ2-5 | - | TRBV29-1
CASSQMGTGPYGQYF | TGTGCCAGCAGCCAAATGGGGACAGGTCCCTACGGGCAGTACTTC | - | TRBJ2-7 | TRBD1 | TRBV7-2